This T cell receptor (beta chain) emerged from a study of blood T cell repertoires in COVID-19. Study-level background: Collection of acute and convalescent COVID-19 samples took place in the United States, Italy and Spain.

Germline CDR1 WNHNN, CDR2 SYGVQD (reference sequence). V was shortened by 2 bases and J by 2 bases, with 11 bases between the two germline ends. This CDR3 comprises 15 residues. As originally analysed: Reference gene primers were amplified, and this amplification served to estimate nucleated cell counts. This table comes from immunoSEQ multiplex PCR, and its TCRdb copy is limited to in-frame clones, with some not included. V and J calls and clone size follow that table, whereas D and trimming were derived from the DNA. The profile shows 250,000 to 350,000 clones, 65% to 85% of them singletons. This TCR derives from a human donor with COVID-19, enrolled during active disease. The donor label of this sample is uncertain. The chain joins TRBV10-1 to TRBJ2-3; D is uncertain. Source material: peripheral blood. Written as DNA, the CDR3 is TGCGCCAGCAGTGAGGCCGACATTCTCACAGATACGCAGTATTTT. It codes for CASSEADILTDTQYF.